Presented here are 12 T cell receptor beta chains from one specimen sequenced in a study of blood T cells in healthy people across ages. It was with a sample-barcoded 5' primer and a J-beta primer mix that a second PCR of roughly 7 to 12 cycles was run. Using its own MiXCR run on the 5' RACE reads, TCRdb lists one record per CDR3 protein. The data contain around 870,000 distinct CDR3 sequences, more than 25% of them seen just once; the ten biggest clones take up roughly 17%. The material sequenced was blood. All receptors derive from a woman of 80 years or more in good health.

The J gene is TRBJ1-1, the V gene TRBV4-3; D is perhaps TRBD1 (6 bases). The CDR3 consists of 14 residues. V dropped 4 bases and J dropped 3 bases, with 12 bases sitting between them. Germline loops: CDR1 LGHNA, CDR2 YSLEER. The CDR3 spells CASSRQAGDTEAFF. The CDR3 DNA reads as TGCGCCAGCAGCCGACAGGCCGGGGACACTGAAGCTTTCTTT.

This clonotype was seen ten or more times. The CDR3 nucleotides read TGTGCCAGCAGCTTAGTGTGGCGGGGGGCGGGGGATACGCAGTATTTT. Encoded protein: CASSLVWRGAGDTQYF. The J gene is TRBJ2-3, the V gene TRBV7-2; 8 bases fit TRBD2. The CDR3 has 16 amino acids. CDR1 is SGHTA and CDR2 is FQGNSA in the germline V gene. Unmatched junction bases numbered 9, after V lost 1 base and J lost 6 bases.

A remark on this clonotype: One base away lies a much larger clone, so this may be a sequencing read error. This rearrangement joins TRBV20-1 to TRBJ2-6, with D maybe TRBD2 (6 bases). CDR3 length equals 12 residues. Germline V lookup: CDR1 DFQATT, CDR2 SNEGSKA (reference sequence). This chain's CDR3 is CRASRETPVLTF. The CDR3 bases are TGCAGGGCATCCCGGGAGACGCCCGTCCTGACTTTC.

This clonotype was recorded many times. The rearrangement links TRBV9 to TRBJ2-5; a possible D gene is TRBD2 (5 bases). The V gene's germline CDR1 is SGDLS and CDR2 YYNGEE. Trimming took 0 bases from V and 5 from J, leaving 14 bases between them. The CDR3 is made up of 15 amino acids. CDR3: CASSVAGENWETQYF. CDR3 sequence (DNA): TGTGCCAGCAGCGTAGCCGGGGAGAACTGGGAGACCCAGTACTTC.

The table lists this clonotype with many counts. The chain links TRBV15 to TRBJ2-1; TRBD2 is a possible D gene (6 bases). The ends were cut back, 4 bases at V and 6 bases at J, with 10 bases in the middle. Per the germline V gene, CDR1 is LNHNV and CDR2 is YYDKDF (reference sequence). The CDR3 consists of 13 residues. DNA for the CDR3: TGTGCCACCAGCATCGGGACTCGCAATGAGCAGTTCTTC. Residues: CATSIGTRNEQFF.

The chain joins TRBV20-1 to TRBJ2-1; 7 bases map to TRBD2. The CDR3 runs 13 residues. Per germline, CDR1 DFQATT and CDR2 SNEGSKA (reference sequence). V was clipped by 5 bases and J by 5 bases; unmatched bases: 6. CDR3 DNA: TGCAGTGCTTCCGGGACTATCCACAATGAGCAGTTCTTC. Its translation: CSASGTIHNEQFF.

This clonotype was seen at least ten times. V gene TRBV20-1 combines with J gene TRBJ2-3; tentatively, D is TRBD2 (5 bases). CDR1 is DFQATT and CDR2 is SNEGSKA in the germline V gene (reference sequence). CDR3 length equals 18 residues. Trimming stripped 0 bases from V and 5 bases from J, with 24 bases between. The CDR3 is CSARDYEWRGSGVDTQYF. DNA of the CDR3: TGCAGTGCTAGAGATTATGAGTGGAGAGGGTCTGGTGTAGATACGCAGTATTTT.

The table lists this clonotype with many counts. The genes are TRBV6-5 and TRBJ1-2, with TRBD1 matching 7 bases. The CDR3 length is 11 residues. Germline values: CDR1 MNHEY, CDR2 SVGAGI. This CDR3 reads CAARGLYGYTF. CDR3 bases: TGTGCTGCGAGGGGGCTCTATGGCTACACCTTC.

The genes are TRBV5-6 and TRBJ1-2; 9 bases are shared with TRBD1. The CDR3 covers 14 residues. Germline V CDR1 and CDR2: SGHDT, YYEEEE. The ends lost 3 bases at V and 7 bases at J; junction bases unmatched: 7. The CDR3 sequence is CASSSGQGIGGYTF. The CDR3 nucleotides read TGTGCCAGCAGCTCGGGACAGGGTATCGGTGGCTACACCTTC. Drawing the rest from reference TRBV5-6 and TRBJ1-2, the complete variable domain is DAGVTQSPTHLIKTRGQQVTLRCSPKSGHDTVSWYQQALGQGPQFIFQYYEEEERQRGNFPDRFSGHQFPNYSSELNVNALLLGDSALYLCASSSGQGIGGYTFGSGTRLTVV.

The chain joins TRBV4-1 to TRBJ2-1; 8 positions match TRBD2. The CDR3 is 16 residues long. Trimming at V came to 0 bases and at J to 5 bases, leaving 6 bases not matched to a gene. Germline lookup yields CDR1 MGHRA and CDR2 YSYEKL. In nucleotides, the CDR3 is TGCGCCAGCAGCCAAGATCGTAGCGGGGAGGACAATGAGCAGTTCTTC. As protein: CASSQDRSGEDNEQFF.

This sequence joins TRBV27 and TRBJ1-6, with 9 bases that match TRBD1. This CDR3 contains 15 residues. The V segment lost 6 bases and the J segment 8 bases; nucleotides outside the gene matches: 8. Germline V CDR1 and CDR2: MNHEY, SMNVEV (reference sequence). CDR3 bases: TGTGCCAGCAGCTTGGGGGACAGGGAACATTCACCCCTCCACTTT. Protein sequence: CASSLGDREHSPLHF.

CDR3 sequence reads: CASKAGRTDTQYF. The CDR3 nucleotides are TGCGCCAGCAAGGCAGGACGCACAGATACGCAGTATTTT. The gene calls are TRBV5-1 and TRBJ2-3, with no clear D. The V and J ends lost 6 bases and 1 base respectively, with 9 bases between them. The germline V gene encodes CDR1 SGHRS and CDR2 YFSETQ. This CDR3 is 13 amino acids long.